One T cell receptor (beta chain) is described in this entry. Its antigen is not known. Germline trimming cut 4 bases from V and 7 bases from J; bases unmatched to any gene: 7. The CDR3 contains 16 residues. Germline values: CDR1 SGHVS, CDR2 FQNEAQ. The sample comes from a study of cytomegalovirus exposure and HLA in healthy donors. Study-wide findings and caveats: An analysis done earlier found most TCR beta V segments productive about 87% or about 30% of the time. Some V segments, TRBV6-2 and TRBV6-3 among them, were indistinguishable and were therefore excluded. It was shown in a later analysis that HLA-associated TCR beta chains were more clonally expanded than other, equally common chains.

Primers included in the PCR were 60 Vbeta and 13 Jbeta primers. TCRdb's table, derived via immunoSEQ multiplex PCR, lists solely in-frame clones and lacks some. The sample has 150,000 or so clones. All the people who gave samples were healthy bone marrow donors. Sample: PBMCs. The sequence was obtained from a woman aged 18-29 years in good health and CMV-seronegative. This chain uses TRBV7-8 with TRBJ1-4; 12 bases map to TRBD1. CDR3 sequence (DNA): TGTGCCAGCAGCTCGGGACAGGGGGCCTTCGGTGAAAAACTGTTTTTT. Its protein is CASSSGQGAFGEKLFF.